This entry is about one T cell receptor beta chain. The data derive from a study of response to subunit inactivated influenza vaccine. The CDR3 spans 15 residues. The ends were cut back, 4 bases at V and 6 bases at J, with 19 bases in the middle. The germline CDR1 and CDR2 sequences are MGHRA and YSYEKL. TCRdb ran MiXCR on the RT-PCR reads and lists one entry per CDR3 protein. The sample has just under 550,000 distinct CDR3 sequences; 20% to 25% are singletons. The sample was also reused in another study, on T cells expressing NK-cell markers. That investigation notes: It was by 5'RACE template switching with UMIs that TCR beta cDNA was made. Beta-chain profiling covered CD3+CD56+NKG2C+, CD3+CD56+NKG2C- and CD3+CD56-NKG2C+ sorted subsets. In several experiments, sorting was confined to alpha-beta TCR T cells through use of an anti-gamma-delta TCR antibody. The dominant NKG2C+ clonotypes represented 1.0-7.0% of CD8+ T cells in six donors. The CD3+CD56-NKG2C+ fraction of a few donors was likewise dominated by these clonotypes.

V and J are TRBV4-1 and TRBJ2-7, with D unclear. The clonotype was recovered from a man in his forties or fifties who received an inactivated influenza vaccine. The source was CD4+ T cells sorted from PBMCs, collected 11 to 12 days after vaccination. This CDR3 reads CASSREPRLDFEQYF. The CDR3, as DNA: TGCGCCAGCAGCCGAGAACCAAGGCTCGACTTCGAGCAGTACTTC.